This TCR beta chain appears in the sequencing data of a study of CD8+ T cells in alopecia areata. Regarding the study as a whole: In lesional scalp, particularly from alopecia totalis/universalis, clonality was higher than in normal scalp. The study also sequences resident alphabeta T cells of normal skin in scalp samples. In scalp and blood during tofacitinib, many expanded lesional clones persisted.

This sample's treatment: oral pan-JAK inhibitor, 5-10 mg twice daily. Following RNA extraction, reverse transcription yielded cDNA that acted as the sequencing template. The assay was immunoSEQ multiplex PCR, and TCRdb's table has in-frame clones only and misses some. This repertoire shows around 190,000 clones, about three fifths found once; its top ten account for 4% to 4.5%. There are a few counts of this clone. Its matching antigen is unknown. J was trimmed by 0 bases and V by 3 bases; bases with no gene match: 1. The germline V gene has CDR1 SGHNT and CDR2 YENEEA. The CDR3 extends over 15 amino acids.

Sequencing used CD4+ T cells sorted from blood, obtained at week 4, from a patient treated with tofacitinib. The chain combines TRBV11-3 with TRBJ2-3; 9 nucleotides line up with TRBD2. This clonotype was obtained from a human donor with alopecia areata. CDR3: CASSFSGGSTDTQYF. CDR3 sequence (DNA): TGTGCCAGCAGCTTTAGCGGGGGTAGCACAGATACGCAGTATTTT.